The 25 T cell receptor beta chains below were found in one sample sequenced in a study of cytomegalovirus exposure and HLA in healthy donors. The PCR made use of 60 Vbeta and 13 Jbeta primers. The table came from immunoSEQ multiplex PCR; TCRdb's copy has only in-frame clones and leaves some out. The table shows more than 110,000 clones, with about 76% occurring only once. Sequencing was done on a sample of PBMCs. The receptors shown here come from a female donor in good health and CMV-seronegative.

This clone was observed a few times. The chain has TRBV7-2 and TRBJ2-2; a weak D match, TRBD1 (5 bases). Between the trimmed V and J ends, which lost 5 bases and 7 bases, there was a span of 11 bases. Germline lookup yields CDR1 SGHTA and CDR2 FQGNSA. This CDR3 has 13 amino acids. CDR3 DNA: TGTGCCAGCAGCCCCCAGGGAAGCGGGGAGCTGTTTTTT. It specifies CASSPQGSGELFF.

The gene calls are TRBV5-1 and TRBJ2-6; TRBD1 aligns across 7 bases. The CDR3 has 17 residues. Losses at the gene ends were 3 bases for V and 0 bases for J; bases not matched to a gene: 6. Germline assignment: CDR1 SGHRS and CDR2 YFSETQ. The CDR3 sequence: CASSSTTGVSGANVLTF. CDR3 nucleotide sequence: TGCGCCAGCAGCTCGACTACAGGGGTCTCTGGGGCCAACGTCCTGACTTTC.

V and J are TRBV7-9 and TRBJ1-2; 8 bases agree with TRBD1. Germline values: CDR1 SEHNR, CDR2 FQNEAQ (reference sequence). This CDR3 is built from 16 residues. Trimming cost V 1 base and J 2 bases; bases outside gene matches: 6. CDR3: CASSLGPGGGNYGYTF. The CDR3 DNA reads as TGTGCCAGCAGCTTAGGGCCAGGGGGCGGCAACTATGGCTACACCTTC. Together with reference TRBV7-9 and TRBJ1-2, the CDR3 gives the full variable domain: DTGVSQNPRHKITKRGQNVTFRCDPISEHNRLYWYRQTLGQGPEFLTYFQNEAQLEKSRLLSDRFSAERPKGSFSTLEIQRTEQGDSAMYLCASSLGPGGGNYGYTFGSGTRLTVV.

The rearrangement uses TRBV30 and TRBJ2-1; 8 bases line up with TRBD1. Germline-derived CDR1 and CDR2 are GTSNPN and SVGIG (reference sequence). The CDR3 length is 15 residues. V lost 0 bases and J lost 8; bases outside the gene matches: 9. CDR3 in DNA: TGTGCCTGGAGTGTAGGTCAGGGGGCTTCCTATGAGCAGTTCTTC. This translates into CAWSVGQGASYEQFF.

The V and J genes are TRBV11-3 and TRBJ2-7, with D tentatively TRBD2 (6 bases). The germline gives CDR1 SGHNT, CDR2 YENEEA. V was trimmed by 7 bases and J by 9 bases, leaving 22 bases between them. The CDR3 totals 14 residues. The CDR3 sequence is CASTLGGEKGGQYF. The CDR3 coding sequence is TGTGCCAGCACCCTCGGAGGGGAGAAGGGAGGGCAGTACTTC. Full variable domain (rest looked up from reference TRBV11-3 and TRBJ2-7): EAGVVQSPRYKIIEKKQPVAFWCNPISGHNTLYWYLQNLGQGPELLIRYENEEAVDDSQLPKDRFSAERLKGVDSTLKIQPAELGDSAVYLCASTLGGEKGGQYFGPGTRLTVT.

Here the CDR3 DNA reads TGTGCCAGCAGTCCGGGCGGGACGGTACACACAGATACGCAGTATTTT. Translating gives CASSPGGTVHTDTQYF. V usage is TRBV28 and J usage is TRBJ2-3, with D perhaps matching TRBD2 (6 bases). CDR1 and CDR2 (germline): MDHEN, SYDVKM. CDR3 length: 16 amino acids. V was cut by 5 bases and J by 2 bases, with 17 bases left in between.

This chain joins TRBV6-1 and TRBJ2-7, with 11 positions matching TRBD1. Germline assignment: CDR1 MNHNS and CDR2 SASEGT. Trimming at V came to 3 bases and at J to 6 bases, leaving 4 bases not matched to a gene. This CDR3 region has 14 residues. The DNA for the CDR3 is TGTGCCAGCAGTGACCCTGGGACAGGGGGCGAGCAGTACTTC. Translating it yields CASSDPGTGGEQYF.

The CDR3 DNA reads TGTGCCAGCTCACCACGGACAGCAAACACCGGGGAGCTGTTTTTT. This gives the protein CASSPRTANTGELFF. The gene calls are TRBV18 and TRBJ2-2; the D gene is possibly TRBD1 (6 bases). The germline V gene encodes CDR1 KGHSH and CDR2 LQKENI. Trimming removed 1 base at V and 2 bases at J, with 8 bases between. The CDR3 has 15 amino acids. Full variable domain (remainder filled in from reference TRBV18 and TRBJ2-2): NAGVMQNPRHLVRRRGQEARLRCSPMKGHSHVYWYRQLPEEGLKFMVYLQKENIIDESGMPKERFSAEFPKEGPSILRIQQVVRGDSAAYFCASSPRTANTGELFFGEGSRLTVL.

Only a few counts were recorded for this clone. This rearrangement joins TRBV19 to TRBJ1-1; D is perhaps TRBD1 (5 bases). Trimming removed 5 bases from V and 1 base from J, with 14 bases in between. CDR3 length equals 15 residues. Per the germline V gene, CDR1 is LNHDA and CDR2 is SQIVND (reference sequence). CDR3 in DNA: TGTGCCAGTAGTCGCAGCGCGGGGCCGAACACTGAAGCTTTCTTT. It translates to CASSRSAGPNTEAFF.

This clone was picked up a small number of times. CDR3 loop: CAIRSGGSVDTQYF. DNA of the CDR3: TGTGCCATCCGGTCCGGCGGGAGTGTGGATACGCAGTATTTT. The J gene is TRBJ2-3, the V gene TRBV10-3, with 7 bases that match TRBD2. Germline V gene lookup returns CDR1 ENHRY and CDR2 SYGVKD. The V segment lost 8 bases and the J segment 6 bases; nucleotides outside the gene matches: 11. The CDR3 runs to 14 residues.

The V gene is TRBV7-2, the J gene TRBJ2-5; D is perhaps TRBD1 (6 bases). This CDR3 is built from 16 residues. The ends were cut back, 2 bases at V and 4 bases at J, with 17 bases in the middle. Germline V lookup: CDR1 SGHTA, CDR2 FQGNSA. CDR3 sequence: CASSLQYGGGRETQYF. The CDR3 bases are TGTGCCAGCAGCTTACAGTATGGGGGCGGGCGAGAGACCCAGTACTTC.

This clone was counted between two and nine times. The chain is built from TRBV5-4 and TRBJ2-7, with TRBD2 matching 11 bases. Germline assignment: CDR1 SGHNT and CDR2 YYREEE (reference sequence). V lost 2 bases and J lost 6; bases outside the gene matches: 4. The CDR3 has 14 amino acids. The CDR3 DNA follows: TGTGCCAGCAGCTTTAGCGGGAGGGCCAGCGAGCAGTACTTC. Protein sequence: CASSFSGRASEQYF.

This clone was seen more than once but under ten times. This chain links TRBV9 with TRBJ1-4; a weak D match, TRBD1 (6 bases). In germline, CDR1 is SGDLS, CDR2 YYNGEE. The CDR3 contains 13 residues. Trimming took off 6 bases at V and 6 bases at J, with 12 bases between the two ends. CDR3 region: CASTQGGDEKLFF. The CDR3 region has the DNA TGTGCCAGCACCCAAGGGGGTGATGAAAAACTGTTTTTT.

V is TRBV6-1 and J is TRBJ1-1; D remains ambiguous. Germline V gene data show CDR1 as MNHNS and CDR2 as SASEGT. CDR3 length: 11 residues. Trimming shortened V by 6 bases and J by 7 bases, and 9 bases separated the two germline ends. The CDR3 bases are TGTGCCAGCAGATTACTCCTTGAAGCTTTCTTT. Protein product: CASRLLLEAFF.

The chain links TRBV5-6 to TRBJ1-2, with a weak D call TRBD1 (5 bases). Looked up from germline, CDR1 is SGHDT and CDR2 is YYEEEE. Trimming cost V 5 bases and J 3 bases, with 14 bases left between them. The CDR3 sequence is 14 residues long. The CDR3 sequence is CASSSGGAYYGYTF. The CDR3 nucleotides are TGTGCCAGCAGTTCAGGAGGGGCCTACTATGGCTACACCTTC.

The chain links TRBV30 to TRBJ2-7; 7 nucleotides line up with TRBD2. This CDR3 contains 14 residues. In germline, CDR1 is GTSNPN, CDR2 SVGIG (reference sequence). Losses at the gene ends were 4 bases for V and 4 bases for J; bases not matched to a gene: 10. The DNA of the CDR3 is TGTGCCTGGACACGTAAGGGAGGGACTTACGAGCAGTACTTC. It translates to CAWTRKGGTYEQYF.

J is TRBJ1-2 and V is TRBV30; 8 bases map to TRBD1. The CDR3 contains 13 residues. Germline V gene sequence: CDR1 GTSNPN, CDR2 SVGIG (reference sequence). Germline trimming cut 3 bases from V and 4 bases from J; bases unmatched to any gene: 4. CDR3 region: CAWSNRGGYGYTF. The CDR3 nucleotides read TGTGCCTGGAGCAACAGGGGGGGCTATGGCTACACCTTC.

The chain has TRBV27 and TRBJ2-1; 9 bases are shared with TRBD2. Germline V lookup: CDR1 MNHEY, CDR2 SMNVEV (reference sequence). J lost 7 bases, V lost 2 bases, and 9 bases had no gene match. The CDR3 runs 16 residues. This chain's CDR3 is CASSLRAGGGWNEQFF. CDR3 bases: TGTGCCAGCAGTTTACGGGCGGGGGGGGGTTGGAATGAGCAGTTCTTC.

The genes are TRBV2 and TRBJ2-3; 11 nucleotides match TRBD1. Germline CDR1 reads SNHLY; CDR2 reads FYNNEI. After removal of 6 bases from V and 4 bases from J, the junction contained 9 bases not matched to a gene. CDR3 length equals 16 residues. The CDR3 sequence: CASRPRTGGFSDTQYF. The CDR3 coding sequence is TGTGCCAGCAGGCCCCGGACAGGGGGCTTTTCAGATACGCAGTATTTT.

The V and J genes are TRBV14 and TRBJ2-7; D gene unclear. Trimming cost V 5 bases and J 7 bases, with 9 bases left between them. Germline lookup yields CDR1 SGHDN and CDR2 FVKESK. This CDR3 has 11 amino acids. The CDR3 bases are TGTGCCAGCAGCTACTCTCGGGAGCAGTACTTC. This encodes CASSYSREQYF.

This chain uses TRBV10-3 with TRBJ2-7; 9 bases are shared with TRBD1. The CDR3 is 18 residues long. V lost 5 bases, J lost 0 bases, and 14 bases stayed unmatched. Looked up from germline, CDR1 is ENHRY and CDR2 is SYGVKD. CDR3 residues: CAISRQGGRFSSSYEQYF. CDR3 coding DNA: TGTGCCATCAGTAGACAGGGGGGGCGGTTTTCAAGCTCCTACGAGCAGTACTTC.

The rearrangement uses TRBV21-1 and TRBJ2-1; TRBD2 reflects the table's D call only, with no check against the DNA. TRBV21-1 is labeled a pseudogene. The CDR3 consists of 16 residues. DNA for the CDR3: TGTGCCAGCAGCGCCCGATCCCCTATCTCCTACAATGAGCAGTTCTTC. Translated: CASSARSPISYNEQFF.

The chain uses TRBV10-1 and TRBJ2-5; 7 bases agree with TRBD1. This CDR3 contains 14 residues. Germline values: CDR1 WNHNN, CDR2 SYGVQD (reference sequence). V was pared by 4 bases and J by 3 bases, with 5 bases of the junction left unmatched. CDR3 sequence reads: CASSGDSHEETQYF. CDR3 DNA sequence: TGCGCCAGCAGTGGGGACAGTCACGAAGAGACCCAGTACTTC.

The V call is TRBV28, the J call TRBJ1-5, with D possibly being TRBD1 (5 bases). The CDR3 runs to 14 residues. Trimming shortened V by 10 bases and J by 3 bases, and 16 bases separated the two germline ends. Germline V gene sequence: CDR1 MDHEN, CDR2 SYDVKM. CDR3 amino acids: CATDGAADNQPQHF. In DNA, the CDR3 is TGTGCCACCGATGGGGCGGCCGACAATCAGCCCCAGCATTTT.

This clone was found a few times. The V gene is TRBV27, the J gene TRBJ2-7; 14 bases are a match to TRBD2. V gave up 5 bases and J gave up 0 bases; unmatched junction bases: 9. In germline, CDR1 is MNHEY, CDR2 SMNVEV (reference sequence). The CDR3 runs 18 residues. CDR3 bases: TGTGCCAGCAGTGCGGGACTAGCGGGAGTCGCACCCTCCTACGAGCAGTACTTC. It yields the protein CASSAGLAGVAPSYEQYF.